These 27 T cell receptor beta chains share one sample of origin, sequenced in a study of graft-versus-host responses after intestinal transplantation. These receptors' antigens are unknown. Using immunoSEQ multiplex PCR, the repertoire was profiled, and TCRdb retains in-frame clones only, with some absent. The data hold tens of thousands of clones, with just under 95% observed a single time. The sample in question was unstimulated CD4+ T cells sorted from spleen or lymph node cells, obtained before intestinal transplant. These receptors were obtained from a human donor who received an intestinal transplant.

Worth noting for this clone: Other nucleotide sequences from this sample produce the same CDR3. The gene calls are TRBV5-4 and TRBJ2-7; 11 nucleotides align to TRBD2. Trimming removed 5 bases from V and 1 base from J; junction bases left unmatched: 5. The CDR3 is 15 amino acids. Germline V lookup: CDR1 SGHNT, CDR2 YYREEE (reference sequence). The CDR3 nucleotides are TGTGCCAGCAGGTCCGGGACTAGCGGTTCCTACGAGCAGTACTTC. This encodes CASRSGTSGSYEQYF.

This chain joins TRBV19 and TRBJ1-5; D is ambiguous. The germline V gene encodes CDR1 LNHDA and CDR2 SQIVND (reference sequence). The V gene lost 3 bases and the J gene lost 0 bases, with 9 bases spanning the gap. The CDR3 loop spans 15 amino acids. The CDR3 DNA reads as TGTGCCAGTAGTATCCTTGCAGATAGCAATCAGCCCCAGCATTTT. As protein: CASSILADSNQPQHF. Filled out from reference TRBV19 and TRBJ1-5, the complete variable domain reads DGGITQSPKYLFRKEGQNVTLSCEQNLNHDAMYWYRQDPGQGLRLIYYSQIVNDFQKGDIAEGYSVSREKKESFPLTVTSAQKNPTAFYLCASSILADSNQPQHFGDGTRLSIL.

The DNA of the CDR3 is TGTGCCAGCAGCCGGTCGCGTTCCGGGACAGGGGTGGGAGAGACCCAGTACTTC. It encodes CASSRSRSGTGVGETQYF. The V gene is TRBV7-9, the J gene TRBJ2-5; 10 bases are shared with TRBD1. The germline gives CDR1 SEHNR, CDR2 FQNEAQ (reference sequence). The trim removed 5 bases at V and 4 bases at J, leaving 16 bases unmatched. The length of the CDR3 is 18 residues.

A single count supports this clone. The rearrangement uses TRBV28 and TRBJ1-1; possible D gene TRBD1, 5 bases. There are 14 residues in the CDR3. V lost 7 bases, J lost 3 bases, and 15 bases lay in between. Looked up from germline, CDR1 is MDHEN and CDR2 is SYDVKM. Written as DNA, the CDR3 is TGTGCCAGCACCCGCGCGGACATCGACACTGAAGCTTTCTTT. Translated, it gives CASTRADIDTEAFF.

The chain is built from TRBV27 and TRBJ2-7, with 9 bases lining up with TRBD1. Germline loops: CDR1 MNHEY, CDR2 SMNVEV (reference sequence). The J segment lost 6 bases and the V segment lost 5 bases, leaving 11 bases of the junction unmatched. The CDR3 is 15 amino acids. CDR3: CASSLPGQGPGEQYF. CDR3 coding DNA: TGTGCCAGCAGTCTCCCGGGACAGGGTCCTGGCGAGCAGTACTTC.

The chain uses TRBV28 and TRBJ2-3; the match to TRBD2 covers 9 bases. J gave up 0 bases and V 4 bases, and 8 bases lay outside the gene matches. This CDR3 has 17 residues. Germline assignment: CDR1 MDHEN and CDR2 SYDVKM. CDR3 nucleotide sequence: TGTGCCAGCAGTTCGTACTCTAGCGGGGCTAGCACAGATACGCAGTATTTT. Translated: CASSSYSSGASTDTQYF.

Worth noting for this clone: Other nucleotide sequences from this sample produce the same CDR3. The CDR3 region has the DNA TGTGCCAGCAGCTTAGGAGGACTTTCCTACGAGCAGTACTTC. It yields the protein CASSLGGLSYEQYF. The rearrangement joins TRBV7-8 to TRBJ2-7; D may be TRBD2 (5 bases). CDR1 and CDR2 (germline): SGHVS, FQNEAQ. The CDR3 loop spans 14 amino acids. V dropped 1 base and J dropped 1 base, with 8 bases sitting between them.

The V gene is TRBV5-1, the J gene TRBJ2-5; 7 bases fit TRBD2. Germline V gene data show CDR1 as SGHRS and CDR2 as YFSETQ. The ends lost 7 bases at V and 3 bases at J; junction bases unmatched: 9. This CDR3 is built from 14 residues. The CDR3 sequence is CASGLVQSEETQYF. Here the CDR3 DNA reads TGCGCCAGCGGACTAGTCCAGTCTGAAGAGACCCAGTACTTC. The full variable domain, with the rest looked up from reference TRBV5-1 and TRBJ2-5, is KAGVTQTPRYLIKTRGQQVTLSCSPISGHRSVSWYQQTPGQGLQFLFEYFSETQRNKGNFPGRFSGRQFSNSRSEMNVSTLELGDSALYLCASGLVQSEETQYFGPGTRLLVL.

Concerning this clone itself: The junction departs from the called germline gene at one end, perhaps through a read error. The gene calls are TRBV27 and TRBJ2-7; D tentatively fits TRBD1 or TRBD2 (5 bases each). This CDR3 has 13 residues. Germline V gives CDR1 MNHEY, CDR2 SMNVEV (reference sequence). CDR3 loop: CASSSLYSGTADF. The CDR3, as DNA: TGTGCCAGCAGTTCTCTGTACTCCGGGACGGCTGATTTC.

This chain connects TRBV9 to TRBJ1-6; D is ambiguous. This CDR3 has 14 amino acids. CDR1 is SGDLS, CDR2 YYNGEE, per germline. Trimming took off 0 bases at V and 7 bases at J, with 8 bases between the two ends. CDR3 amino acids: CASSVEWKNSPLHF. Here the CDR3 DNA reads TGTGCCAGCAGCGTAGAATGGAAGAATTCACCCCTCCACTTT. Full variable domain (missing parts from reference TRBV9 and TRBJ1-6): DSGVTQTPKHLITATGQRVTLRCSPRSGDLSVYWYQQSLDQGLQFLIQYYNGEERAKGNILERFSAQQFPDLHSELNLSSLELGDSALYFCASSVEWKNSPLHFGNGTRLTVT.

This clone appeared a few times. This chain links TRBV5-1 with TRBJ2-6; 8 bases are a match to TRBD1. The CDR3 consists of 17 residues. Germline loops: CDR1 SGHRS, CDR2 YFSETQ. The V and J ends lost 5 bases and 0 bases, in that order; junction bases with no gene match: 7. The CDR3 DNA sequence: TGCGCCAGCAGTTTTATCACAGGGGGCTCTGGGGCCAACGTCCTGACTTTC. It encodes CASSFITGGSGANVLTF.

CDR3 region: CAIRGTDSYEQYF. CDR3 nucleotide sequence: TGTGCCATCAGGGGGACTGACTCCTACGAGCAGTACTTC. This chain joins TRBV10-3 and TRBJ2-7; maybe TRBD2 (6 bases). The germline CDR1 and CDR2 sequences are ENHRY and SYGVKD. The CDR3 consists of 13 residues. The germline V and J ends were trimmed by 6 bases and 0 bases, with 9 bases remaining between them.

About this clone: The junction departs from germline at one end; a sequencing error may be responsible. Other DNA sequences of this sample code for an identical CDR3. The V and J genes are TRBV11-2 and TRBJ1-1; perhaps TRBD1 as D (6 bases). The germline V gene has CDR1 SGHAT and CDR2 FQNNGV. The CDR3 is 15 residues long. Written as DNA, the CDR3 is TGTGCCAGCAGCGAGTACAGGGACATGAACACTGAGGCTTTCTTT. Translating gives CASSEYRDMNTEAFF.

This rearrangement joins TRBV6-5 to TRBJ2-1; 9 bases fit TRBD1. In germline, CDR1 is MNHEY, CDR2 SVGAGI. With V trimmed by 0 bases and J by 7 bases, 1 base remained unmatched. This CDR3 region has 14 residues. The CDR3 coding sequence is TGTGCCAGCAGTTACTCGGGACAGGGAAATGAGCAGTTCTTC. Its translation: CASSYSGQGNEQFF.

The chain has TRBV29-1 and TRBJ2-5; perhaps TRBD2 as D (5 bases). The J call may be incorrect, as the DNA end agrees better with TRBJ2-7. The CDR3 runs to 15 residues. Looked up from germline, CDR1 is SQVTM and CDR2 is ANQGSEA. The CDR3 sequence: CSVEIRGLAGSEQYF. CDR3 coding DNA: TGCAGCGTTGAAATTAGAGGACTGGCAGGTAGCGAGCAGTACTTC.

The CDR3 bases are TGTGCCAGCCTCCCAACCCTAGCGGGAGGTCTCGAGCAGTACTTC. The encoded protein is CASLPTLAGGLEQYF. The chain links TRBV28 to TRBJ2-7, with 11 bases lining up with TRBD2. Germline values: CDR1 MDHEN, CDR2 SYDVKM. This CDR3 comprises 15 residues. V was clipped by 8 bases and J by 6 bases; unmatched bases: 12.

The chain has TRBV5-1 and TRBJ1-1, with a possible D match to TRBD1 (6 bases). V lost 6 bases to trimming and J lost 1 base, with 16 bases between them. Germline-derived CDR1 and CDR2 are SGHRS and YFSETQ. There are 15 residues in the CDR3. CDR3 amino acids: CASNPQGIQNTEAFF. CDR3 nucleotides: TGCGCCAGCAACCCACAGGGTATTCAGAACACTGAAGCTTTCTTT.

V and J are TRBV28 and TRBJ1-2; no reliable D call. V lost 6 bases, J lost 8 bases, and 13 bases lay in between. The CDR3 totals 12 residues. From germline, CDR1 is MDHEN and CDR2 SYDVKM. CDR3 in amino acids: CASRRPGGGYTF. The CDR3 DNA reads as TGTGCCAGCAGGCGGCCCGGTGGCGGCTACACCTTC.

This sequence joins TRBV28 and TRBJ2-5; TRBD2 agrees at 13 bases. J was trimmed by 0 bases and V by 5 bases; bases with no gene match: 6. The CDR3 consists of 17 residues. CDR1 is MDHEN, CDR2 SYDVKM, per germline. DNA for the CDR3: TGTGCCAGCAGTACTTTAGGACTAGCGGGAGACCAAGAGACCCAGTACTTC. Amino acids: CASSTLGLAGDQETQYF.

The J gene is TRBJ1-5, the V gene TRBV28; no definite D call. CDR3 length: 14 residues. V was trimmed by 3 bases and J by 7 bases, leaving 13 bases between them. The germline V gene encodes CDR1 MDHEN and CDR2 SYDVKM. CDR3 loop: CASSFRRLGQPQHF. The DNA for the CDR3 is TGTGCCAGCAGTTTCAGGCGGTTAGGGCAGCCCCAGCATTTT.

The CDR3 region is CASSSTGNTEAFF. CDR3 DNA: TGTGCCAGCAGCTCAACAGGGAACACTGAAGCTTTCTTT. The rearrangement joins TRBV5-5 to TRBJ1-1; D is possibly TRBD1 (5 bases). Germline CDR1 and CDR2: SGHKS and YYEKEE (reference sequence). The CDR3 consists of 13 residues. The ends were cut back, 3 bases at V and 1 base at J, with 7 bases in the middle. Variable domain in full (rest from reference TRBV5-5 and TRBJ1-1): DAGVTQSPTHLIKTRGQQVTLRCSPISGHKSVSWYQQVLGQGPQFIFQYYEKEERGRGNFPDRFSARQFPNYSSELNVNALLLGDSALYLCASSSTGNTEAFFGQGTRLTVV.

This chain links TRBV28 with TRBJ2-1; the match to TRBD2 covers 9 bases. Germline trimming cut 6 bases from V and 1 base from J; bases unmatched to any gene: 7. Germline CDR1 MDHEN, CDR2 SYDVKM. This CDR3 has 16 amino acids. The chain's CDR3 is CASSPAGLASYNEQFF. As DNA, the CDR3 is TGTGCCAGCAGCCCTGCTGGACTAGCGTCCTACAATGAGCAGTTCTTC.

The rearrangement joins TRBV5-1 to TRBJ2-1; 10 bases agree with TRBD2. Germline V gene data show CDR1 as SGHRS and CDR2 as YFSETQ. The ends lost 5 bases at V and 3 bases at J; junction bases unmatched: 2. This CDR3 has 14 residues. For the CDR3, the DNA is TGCGCCAGCAGGGTAGCGGGAGGCTACAATGAGCAGTTCTTC. Translation gives CASRVAGGYNEQFF. The full variable domain, with the rest looked up from reference TRBV5-1 and TRBJ2-1, is KAGVTQTPRYLIKTRGQQVTLSCSPISGHRSVSWYQQTPGQGLQFLFEYFSETQRNKGNFPGRFSGRQFSNSRSEMNVSTLELGDSALYLCASRVAGGYNEQFFGPGTRLTVL.

The chain couples TRBV18 to TRBJ1-3; D gene uncertain. The CDR3 extends over 15 amino acids. Trimming cost V 3 bases and J 3 bases, with 12 bases left between them. Germline assignment: CDR1 KGHSH and CDR2 LQKENI. CDR3 sequence (DNA): TGTGCCAGCTCACCCCTGGTGGCAGTTGGAAACACCATATATTTT. The encoded protein is CASSPLVAVGNTIYF.

The chain is built from TRBV7-2 and TRBJ1-1; D is undetermined. V dropped 2 bases and J dropped 4 bases, with 5 bases sitting between them. Germline V lookup: CDR1 SGHTA, CDR2 FQGNSA. The CDR3 is made up of 12 amino acids. The CDR3 sequence: CASSLSGTEAFF. In nucleotides, the CDR3 is TGTGCCAGCAGCTTATCCGGCACTGAAGCTTTCTTT.

V and J are TRBV7-3 and TRBJ2-1, with D possibly being TRBD2 (6 bases). In germline, CDR1 is SGHTA, CDR2 FQGTGA. This CDR3 spans 14 amino acids. V lost 0 bases and J 9 bases, leaving 12 bases between the germline ends. CDR3 bases: TGTGCCAGCAGCTTAACGGGCCGGGGGTTTGAGCAGTTCTTC. Translation gives CASSLTGRGFEQFF.

This clone was counted a single time. This chain connects TRBV27 to TRBJ2-7, with D uncertain. There are 12 residues in the CDR3. The germline CDR1 and CDR2 sequences are MNHEY and SMNVEV (reference sequence). V dropped 4 bases and J dropped 3 bases, with 7 bases sitting between them. The CDR3 coding sequence is TGTGCCAGCAGTTCCAACTTCTACGAGCAGTACTTC. Its translation is CASSSNFYEQYF.